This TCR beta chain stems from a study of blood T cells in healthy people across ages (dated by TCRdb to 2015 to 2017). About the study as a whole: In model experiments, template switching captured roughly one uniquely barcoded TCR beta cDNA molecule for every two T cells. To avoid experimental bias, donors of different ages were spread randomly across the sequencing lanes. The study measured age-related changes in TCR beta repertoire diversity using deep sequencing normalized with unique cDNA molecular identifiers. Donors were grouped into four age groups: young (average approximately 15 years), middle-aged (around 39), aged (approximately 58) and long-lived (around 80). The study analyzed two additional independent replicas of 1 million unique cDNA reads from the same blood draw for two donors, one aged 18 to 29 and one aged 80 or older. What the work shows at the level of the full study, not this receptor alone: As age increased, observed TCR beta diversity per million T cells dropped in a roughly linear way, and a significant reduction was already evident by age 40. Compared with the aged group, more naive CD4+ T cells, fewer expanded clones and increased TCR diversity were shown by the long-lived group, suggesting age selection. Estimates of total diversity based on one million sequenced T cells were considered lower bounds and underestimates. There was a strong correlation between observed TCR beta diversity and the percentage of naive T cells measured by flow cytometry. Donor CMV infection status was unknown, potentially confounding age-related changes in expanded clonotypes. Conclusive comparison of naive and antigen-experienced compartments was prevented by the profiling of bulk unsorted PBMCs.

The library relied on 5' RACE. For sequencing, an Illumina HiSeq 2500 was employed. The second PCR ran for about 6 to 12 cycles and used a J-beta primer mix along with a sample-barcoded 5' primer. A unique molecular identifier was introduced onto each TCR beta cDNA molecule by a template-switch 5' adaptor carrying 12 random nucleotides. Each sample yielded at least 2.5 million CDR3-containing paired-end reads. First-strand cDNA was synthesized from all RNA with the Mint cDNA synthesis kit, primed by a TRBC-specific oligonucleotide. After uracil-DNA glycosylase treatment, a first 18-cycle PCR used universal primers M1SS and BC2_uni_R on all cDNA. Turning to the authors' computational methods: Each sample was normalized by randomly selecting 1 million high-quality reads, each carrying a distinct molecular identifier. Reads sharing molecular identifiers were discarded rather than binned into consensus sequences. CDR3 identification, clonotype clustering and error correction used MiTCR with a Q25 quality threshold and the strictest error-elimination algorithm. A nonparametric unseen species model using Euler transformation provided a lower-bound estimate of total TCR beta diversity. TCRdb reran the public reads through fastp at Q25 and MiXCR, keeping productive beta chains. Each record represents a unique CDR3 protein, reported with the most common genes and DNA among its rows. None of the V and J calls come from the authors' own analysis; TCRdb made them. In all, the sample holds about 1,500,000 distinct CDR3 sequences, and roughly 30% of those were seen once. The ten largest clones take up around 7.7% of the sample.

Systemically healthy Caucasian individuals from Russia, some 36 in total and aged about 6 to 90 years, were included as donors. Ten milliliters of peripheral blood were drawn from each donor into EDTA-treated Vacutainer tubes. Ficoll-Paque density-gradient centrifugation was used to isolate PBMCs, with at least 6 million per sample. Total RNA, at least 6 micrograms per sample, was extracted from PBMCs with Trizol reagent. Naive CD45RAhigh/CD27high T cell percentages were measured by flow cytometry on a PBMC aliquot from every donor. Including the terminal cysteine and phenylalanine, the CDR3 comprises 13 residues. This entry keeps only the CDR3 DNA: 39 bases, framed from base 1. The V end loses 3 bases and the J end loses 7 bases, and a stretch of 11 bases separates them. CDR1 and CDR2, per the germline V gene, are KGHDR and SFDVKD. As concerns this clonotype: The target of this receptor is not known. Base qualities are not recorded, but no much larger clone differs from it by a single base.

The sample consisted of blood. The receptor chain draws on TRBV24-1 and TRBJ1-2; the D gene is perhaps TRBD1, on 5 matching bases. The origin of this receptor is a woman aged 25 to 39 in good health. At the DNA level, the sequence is TGTGCCACCAGTGATCGGGGCAGACCTGGCTACACCTTC. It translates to CATSDRGRPGYTF.